The 29 T cell receptor beta chains reported below all come from one sample, sequenced in a study of CD8 T cells in ankylosing spondylitis. Their antigens are not known. Study-level findings and limits: Seemingly distinctive of ankylosing spondylitis blood was a TCR beta motif formed by eight highly homologous variants.

In TCRdb, the 5' RACE reads were re-called with MiXCR into one record per CDR3 protein. The sample comprises fewer than 550,000 distinct CDR3 sequences, about 5% of which are singletons, and 3% to 4% rests with the top ten. The material sequenced was blood, either unsorted or a sorted T cell fraction (not recorded which). The receptors come from a male donor with ankylosing spondylitis.

This clonotype was seen ten or more times. The chain uses TRBV7-2 and TRBJ2-7; possible D gene TRBD1, 6 bases. Trimming stripped 4 bases from V and 3 bases from J, with 19 bases between. There are 16 residues in the CDR3. Germline assignment: CDR1 SGHTA and CDR2 FQGNSA. The CDR3 DNA reads TGTGCCAGCAGCTCCGATGTGACAGGCGGATACTACGAGCAGTACTTC. This gives the protein CASSSDVTGGYYEQYF.

This clonotype has ten or more counts. The chain uses TRBV4-3 and TRBJ1-2, with TRBD1 as a possible D gene (6 bases). This CDR3 is 13 amino acids long. The germline V gene has CDR1 LGHNA and CDR2 YSLEER. With 0 bases removed from V and 8 bases from J, the gap between germline ends came to 10 bases. The CDR3 spells CASSQEQGRGYTF. The CDR3 bases are TGCGCCAGCAGCCAAGAACAGGGACGGGGCTACACCTTC.

This clonotype was counted a few times. This chain links TRBV4-2 with TRBJ2-5, with 12 positions matching TRBD2. The CDR3 extends over 15 amino acids. V shed 1 base, J shed 4 bases, and the junction held 1 base outside the gene matches. The germline gives CDR1 LGHNA, CDR2 YNFKEQ. The CDR3 DNA sequence: TGTGCCAGCAGCCAAGGGGGACTAGCGGGAGAGACCCAGTACTTC. Translated: CASSQGGLAGETQYF.

In the case of this clonotype: The junction departs from the called germline gene at one end, perhaps through a read error. The gene calls are TRBV12-3 or TRBV12-4 and TRBJ2-2; 8 bases match TRBD1. The CDR3 has 18 amino acids. The CDR3 is CTSSLVYRGITNTGELFF. DNA for the CDR3: TGTACCAGCAGTTTGGTATACAGGGGGATCACGAACACCGGGGAGCTGTTTTTT.

The table lists this clonotype with a few counts. V and J are TRBV18 and TRBJ2-3, with 8 bases lining up with TRBD2. CDR3 length: 17 amino acids. Germline V gene sequence: CDR1 KGHSH, CDR2 LQKENI. V lost 1 base, J lost 0 bases, and 6 bases stayed unmatched. The DNA of the CDR3 is TGTGCCAGCTCACCACGAACTAGCGGTCCTAGCACAGATACGCAGTATTTT. Translating it yields CASSPRTSGPSTDTQYF.

This clonotype occurred a few times. The gene calls are TRBV5-1 and TRBJ2-3; 8 bases agree with TRBD2. Germline-derived CDR1 and CDR2 are SGHRS and YFSETQ. The V gene end was trimmed by 1 base and the J gene end by 0 bases; junction bases not matched to a gene: 4. The CDR3 covers 16 residues. CDR3 coding DNA: TGCGCCAGCAGCTTGATAGCGGGAACAAGCACAGATACGCAGTATTTT. This codes for CASSLIAGTSTDTQYF.

This clonotype was found many times. This chain's CDR3 is CASSLTSYNEQFF. The CDR3 nucleotides read TGTGCCAGCAGCTTAACCTCTTACAATGAGCAGTTCTTC. The chain recombines TRBV7-2 with TRBJ2-1; D gene uncertain. The germline CDR1 and CDR2 sequences are SGHTA and FQGNSA. CDR3 length: 13 amino acids. Trimming removed 2 bases at V and 4 bases at J, with 6 bases between.

This clonotype was counted at least ten times. The chain is built from TRBV4-2 and TRBJ1-1; D is unclear. Germline V CDR1 and CDR2: LGHNA, YNFKEQ. This CDR3 spans 15 amino acids. V lost 4 bases and J 1 base, leaving 13 bases between the germline ends. CDR3 region: CASSRTRAWNTEAFF. Here the CDR3 DNA reads TGTGCCAGCAGCCGAACCCGGGCCTGGAACACTGAAGCTTTCTTT.

This clonotype occurred many times. DNA for the CDR3: TGTGCCAGCAGCTTGTCCGGGACAGGGACTCAGCCCCAGCATTTT. This encodes CASSLSGTGTQPQHF. The chain links TRBV11-2 to TRBJ1-5, with TRBD1 identical over 9 bases. Germline lookup yields CDR1 SGHAT and CDR2 FQNNGV. The CDR3 is 15 amino acids. V gave up 3 bases and J gave up 6 bases; unmatched junction bases: 6.

In this sample, this clonotype turned up many times. The chain carries TRBV6-6 and TRBJ2-5; the D is unclear. With 2 bases removed from V and 5 bases from J, the gap between germline ends came to 6 bases. The V gene's germline CDR1 is MNHNY and CDR2 SVGAGI (reference sequence). The CDR3 contains 12 residues. The chain's CDR3 is CASSYGQETQYF. The CDR3 DNA sequence: TGTGCCAGCAGTTACGGGCAGGAGACCCAGTACTTC.

This clonotype was seen at least ten times. The chain recombines TRBV5-1 with TRBJ2-7; no clear D. The V gene's germline CDR1 is SGHRS and CDR2 YFSETQ. Trimming cost V 0 bases and J 6 bases, with 10 bases left between them. CDR3 size: 13 residues. The CDR3 loop is CASSLESTGEQYF. DNA of the CDR3: TGCGCCAGCAGCTTGGAGTCGACGGGCGAGCAGTACTTC. The full variable domain, rest sourced from reference TRBV5-1 and TRBJ2-7, is KAGVTQTPRYLIKTRGQQVTLSCSPISGHRSVSWYQQTPGQGLQFLFEYFSETQRNKGNFPGRFSGRQFSNSRSEMNVSTLELGDSALYLCASSLESTGEQYFGPGTRLTVT.

In this sample, this clonotype turned up many times. This chain joins TRBV29-1 and TRBJ1-1; tentatively, D is TRBD1 (6 bases). V gave up 6 bases and J gave up 5 bases, with 13 bases separating them. The CDR3 is made up of 12 amino acids. Per germline, CDR1 SQVTM and CDR2 ANQGSEA. CDR3 nucleotides: TGCAGCGTCCGGGAGGGGGAGACTGAAGCTTTCTTT. This translates into CSVREGETEAFF.

This clonotype showed up many times. The V gene is TRBV5-1, the J gene TRBJ2-5, with 9 bases lining up with TRBD1. With 4 bases clipped from V and 5 bases from J, the junction kept 12 bases outside the gene matches. Germline CDR1 and CDR2: SGHRS and YFSETQ. The CDR3 length is 16 residues. The CDR3 loop reads CASSPFRTGDEETQYF. CDR3 bases: TGCGCCAGCAGCCCCTTTAGGACAGGGGATGAGGAGACCCAGTACTTC.

This clonotype has at least ten counts. This chain uses TRBV11-2 with TRBJ2-4; D remains ambiguous. Germline CDR1 is SGHAT and CDR2 is FQNNGV. V lost 3 bases, J lost 0 bases, and 6 bases lay in between. CDR3 length: 14 residues. The CDR3 loop reads CASSFMRAKNIQYF. As DNA, the CDR3 is TGTGCCAGCAGCTTCATGAGAGCCAAAAACATTCAGTACTTC.

Ten or more counts support this clonotype. The genes are TRBV4-1 and TRBJ1-2; a possible D gene is TRBD1 (5 bases). V lost 4 bases and J lost 0, with 18 bases in between. Germline assignment: CDR1 MGHRA and CDR2 YSYEKL. The CDR3 has 17 amino acids. CDR3 nucleotides: TGCGCCAGCAGCCCACTCCTTAGCAGGGAAACTAACTATGGCTACACCTTC. It translates to CASSPLLSRETNYGYTF.

This clonotype occurred many times. The rearrangement joins TRBV4-3 to TRBJ1-2; 9 nucleotides match TRBD1. Germline-derived CDR1 and CDR2 are LGHNA and YSLEER. J lost 1 base, V lost 4 bases, and 7 bases had no gene match. CDR3 length: 16 amino acids. The CDR3 sequence: CASSRWGTGNNYGYTF. In DNA, the CDR3 is TGCGCCAGCAGCCGCTGGGGGACAGGGAATAACTATGGCTACACCTTC.

In its sample, this clonotype was seen a few times. J is TRBJ2-1 and V is TRBV11-2; D gene unclear. CDR1 and CDR2 from the germline V gene are SGHAT and FQNNGV. There are 11 residues in the CDR3. Between the trimmed V and J ends, which lost 2 bases and 8 bases, there was a span of 4 bases. Here the CDR3 reads CASSLIHEQFF. The CDR3 DNA reads as TGTGCCAGCAGCTTAATCCATGAGCAGTTCTTC.

This clonotype was counted ten times or more. Here the CDR3 reads CASSLAWTNQPQHF. CDR3 in DNA: TGTGCCAGCAGCTTAGCGTGGACCAATCAGCCCCAGCATTTT. V is TRBV7-6 and J is TRBJ1-5, with D unresolved. CDR3 length: 14 amino acids. CDR1 SGHVS and CDR2 FNYEAQ come from the germline V gene. Trimming left V 0 bases short and J 3 bases short, with 6 bases between. The whole variable domain, remainder taken from reference TRBV7-6 and TRBJ1-5, is GAGVSQSPRYKVTKRGQDVALRCDPISGHVSLYWYRQALGQGPEFLTYFNYEAQQDKSGLPNDRFSAERPEGSISTLTIQRTEQRDSAMYRCASSLAWTNQPQHFGDGTRLSIL.

This clonotype was seen many times. The chain employs TRBV5-1 and TRBJ1-1; D gene unclear. The germline V gene encodes CDR1 SGHRS and CDR2 YFSETQ. The germline V and J ends were trimmed by 0 bases and 0 bases, with 15 bases remaining between them. The CDR3 length is 17 residues. The CDR3 DNA is TGCGCCAGCAGCTTGGTTCCGGGGTCCGACATGAACACTGAAGCTTTCTTT. This encodes CASSLVPGSDMNTEAFF.

This clonotype appeared many times. V gene TRBV20-1 combines with J gene TRBJ1-5, with D maybe TRBD1 (5 bases). The CDR3 is made up of 13 amino acids. Trimming left V 5 bases short and J 3 bases short, with 11 bases between. CDR1 and CDR2 from the germline V gene are DFQATT and SNEGSKA (reference sequence). The CDR3: CSADAGDNQPQHF. DNA for the CDR3: TGCAGTGCTGATGCGGGGGACAATCAGCCCCAGCATTTT.

This clonotype occurred many times. The chain is built from TRBV20-1 and TRBJ2-5; 8 bases map to TRBD2. Unmatched junction bases numbered 7, after V lost 8 bases and J lost 2 bases. There are 13 residues in the CDR3. The germline CDR1 and CDR2 sequences are DFQATT and SNEGSKA (reference sequence). The CDR3 protein is CSREGDYQETQYF. In nucleotides, the CDR3 is TGCAGTCGGGAGGGGGACTATCAAGAGACCCAGTACTTC.

This clonotype was recorded at least ten times. This rearrangement joins TRBV4-2 to TRBJ1-5; D gene ambiguous. This CDR3 region has 15 residues. CDR1 is LGHNA, CDR2 YNFKEQ, per germline. The V end was cut by 2 bases, the J end by 2 bases, with 10 bases between. Here the CDR3 reads CASSQHLAGNQPQHF. The CDR3 DNA sequence: TGTGCCAGCAGCCAACACCTTGCAGGCAATCAGCCCCAGCATTTT.

Many counts were recorded for this clonotype. The J gene is TRBJ2-3, the V gene TRBV11-2; no reliable D call. V lost 5 bases, J lost 4 bases, and 10 bases lay in between. Germline CDR1 reads SGHAT; CDR2 reads FQNNGV. This CDR3 is 13 amino acids long. The chain's CDR3 is CASSPRQADTQYF. The CDR3 nucleotides read TGTGCCAGCAGCCCGCGGCAAGCAGATACGCAGTATTTT. Filled out from reference TRBV11-2 and TRBJ2-3, the complete variable domain reads EAGVAQSPRYKIIEKRQSVAFWCNPISGHATLYWYQQILGQGPKLLIQFQNNGVVDDSQLPKDRFSAERLKGVDSTLKIQPAKLEDSAVYLCASSPRQADTQYFGPGTRLTVL.

The genes are TRBV5-1 and TRBJ2-5, with 7 bases aligning to TRBD2. Germline V lookup: CDR1 SGHRS, CDR2 YFSETQ. This CDR3 is built from 16 residues. Trimming took 5 bases from V and 0 from J; bases not matched to a gene: 10. CDR3 bases: TGCGCCAGCAGGGGGCTAGCGGTCTCATACCAAGAGACCCAGTACTTC. This translates into CASRGLAVSYQETQYF.

The chain joins TRBV6-2 or TRBV6-3 to TRBJ2-2, with D uncertain. V was clipped by 7 bases and J by 6 bases, with 12 bases between them. CDR3 size: 13 residues. The germline gives CDR1 MNHEY, CDR2 SVGEGT. CDR3 DNA sequence: TGTGCCAGCACACGGTGGCAAGCCGGGGAGCTGTTTTTT. Translation gives CASTRWQAGELFF.

This clonotype was seen at least ten times. The chain employs TRBV20-1 and TRBJ2-3; 7 bases agree with TRBD2. Per germline, CDR1 DFQATT and CDR2 SNEGSKA (reference sequence). The CDR3 runs 13 residues. J gave up 6 bases and V 1 base, and 4 bases lay outside the gene matches. CDR3 nucleotides: TGCAGTGCTAGAGCGGGAGGTGGGGATACGCAGTATTTT. It translates to CSARAGGGDTQYF.

Notes on this clonotype: This clone may be a read error of a much larger clone one base away. The V and J genes are TRBV20-1 and TRBJ2-4; D is ambiguous. Germline V gene data show CDR1 as DFQATT and CDR2 as SNEGSKA (reference sequence). The CDR3 extends over 14 amino acids. The V gene lost 0 bases and the J gene lost 5 bases, with 11 bases spanning the gap. The CDR3 protein is CSARDSAIQNIQYF. In DNA form, the CDR3 reads TGCAGTGCTAGAGATAGTGCCATCCAAAACATTCAGTACTTC.

The table lists this clonotype with many counts. This chain links TRBV5-1 with TRBJ1-3, with D possibly matching TRBD1 (5 bases). This CDR3 has 16 residues. V dropped 4 bases and J dropped 0 bases, with 14 bases sitting between them. Per the germline V gene, CDR1 is SGHRS and CDR2 is YFSETQ. CDR3 bases: TGCGCCAGCAGCGAGGGACCGGGGGGCTCTGGAAACACCATATATTTT. Its translation: CASSEGPGGSGNTIYF.

About this clonotype: One base away lies a much larger clone, so this may be a sequencing read error. The gene calls are TRBV28 and TRBJ1-5, with D uncertain. V shed 6 bases and J shed 5 bases, with 14 bases lying between them. This CDR3 contains 14 residues. The germline gives CDR1 MDHEN, CDR2 SYDVKM. CDR3 in DNA: TGTGCCAGCAGACCGGCCCCAAACGATCAGCCCCAGCATTTT. Protein: CASRPAPNDQPQHF.